Below, 31 T cell receptor beta chains from the same sample are listed, as sequenced in a study of shared clonotypes between healthy human individuals. The table came from immunoSEQ multiplex PCR; TCRdb's copy has only in-frame clones and leaves some out. The repertoire holds about 1 million clones, with around 75% as singletons. Input material: memory CD4+ T cells sorted from blood. As to subset: CD45RA-negative fraction. These receptors came from a man in his late teens or twenties in good health.

The genes are TRBV7-9 and TRBJ2-7, with D maybe TRBD1 (5 bases). The CDR3 runs 15 residues. CDR1 is SEHNR and CDR2 is FQNEAQ in the germline V gene (reference sequence). The V end was cut by 5 bases, the J end by 4 bases, with 18 bases between. As DNA, the CDR3 is TGTGCCAGCAGCAAAGGGGCCTCTACGGAGTACGAGCAGTACTTC. This gives the protein CASSKGASTEYEQYF.

This clone was counted between two and nine times. The chain employs TRBV5-1 and TRBJ2-7; D is perhaps TRBD1 or TRBD2 (6 bases each). There are 14 residues in the CDR3. Germline V gene data show CDR1 as SGHRS and CDR2 as YFSETQ. Trimming stripped 4 bases from V and 3 bases from J, with 14 bases between. Here the CDR3 DNA reads TGCGCCAGCAGCCCGAGGGGGGACAACTACGAGCAGTACTTC. It yields the protein CASSPRGDNYEQYF.

Turning to this clone: A much larger clone differs from this one at a single base, so this may be a read error. The same CDR3 arises from other DNA sequences in this sample as well. This sequence joins TRBV5-1 and TRBJ1-2, with unresolved D. The germline gives CDR1 SGHRS, CDR2 YFSETQ. The CDR3 has 13 amino acids. V lost 0 bases and J lost 2, with 5 bases in between. The CDR3 DNA reads TGCGCCAGCAGCTTGGACCGAAACTATGGCTACACCTTC. Its translation: CASSLDRNYGYTF.

Notes on this clone: The junction differs from germline at one of its ends, possibly a read error. This sequence joins TRBV19 and TRBJ1-5; D unresolved. This CDR3 contains 13 residues. The V gene's germline CDR1 is LNHDA and CDR2 SQIVND (reference sequence). CDR3 in DNA: TGTGCCAGTAGTATAGGTAGCATTCAGCCCCAGCATTTT. It specifies CASSIGSIQPQHF.

CDR3 region: CAIRQASSGNTIYF. The CDR3 DNA follows: TGTGCCATCAGACAGGCTTCCTCTGGAAACACCATATATTTT. This chain uses TRBV10-3 with TRBJ1-3; D might be TRBD1 (5 bases). V was cut by 6 bases and J by 0 bases, with 9 bases left in between. Per the germline V gene, CDR1 is ENHRY and CDR2 is SYGVKD. This CDR3 region has 14 residues.

The chain employs TRBV15 and TRBJ2-7; 7 nucleotides line up with TRBD1. Germline V gives CDR1 LNHNV, CDR2 YYDKDF (reference sequence). V trimming: 9 bases; J trimming: 4 bases; junction bases outside the gene matches: 9. This CDR3 is built from 13 residues. The CDR3 DNA follows: TGTGCCACAGGGACGGGACAGCAATACGAGCAGTACTTC. Protein sequence: CATGTGQQYEQYF.

The chain employs TRBV7-9 and TRBJ1-1; D is perhaps TRBD1 (5 bases). CDR3 length: 15 amino acids. Germline lookup yields CDR1 SEHNR and CDR2 FQNEAQ (reference sequence). Trimming removed 4 bases from V and 1 base from J, with 13 bases in between. DNA of the CDR3: TGTGCCAGCAGCTGGGGCGGACGGGGGAACACTGAAGCTTTCTTT. Amino acid sequence: CASSWGGRGNTEAFF.

The rearrangement uses TRBV18 and TRBJ2-7, with 8 bases matching TRBD1. The CDR3 is made up of 13 amino acids. V lost 6 bases, J lost 3 bases, and 4 bases stayed unmatched. CDR1 is KGHSH, CDR2 LQKENI, per germline. The CDR3 DNA follows: TGTGCCAGCTCCCCGGACAGGGACTACGAGCAGTACTTC. Translated: CASSPDRDYEQYF.

This clone was seen a few times. V gene TRBV6-5 combines with J gene TRBJ1-1, with no clear D. This CDR3 is built from 14 residues. Per the germline V gene, CDR1 is MNHEY and CDR2 is SVGAGI. The germline V and J ends were trimmed by 7 bases and 1 base, with 13 bases remaining between them. CDR3 region: CASIQSGSNTEAFF. CDR3 nucleotide sequence: TGTGCCAGCATCCAGTCGGGTTCGAACACTGAAGCTTTCTTT.

The V call is TRBV5-8, the J call TRBJ2-3, with TRBD1 matching over 7 bases. From germline, CDR1 is SGHTS and CDR2 YDEGEE. The J segment lost 0 bases and the V segment lost 4 bases, leaving 2 bases of the junction unmatched. This CDR3 spans 14 amino acids. The chain's CDR3 is CASSRQGSTDTQYF. DNA of the CDR3: TGTGCCAGCAGCCGACAGGGCAGCACAGATACGCAGTATTTT.

The chain employs TRBV11-1 and TRBJ2-7, with D possibly matching TRBD1 (6 bases). The CDR3 spans 13 residues. Trimming stripped 5 bases from V and 7 bases from J, with 15 bases between. Per the germline V gene, CDR1 is SGHAT and CDR2 is FQDESV (reference sequence). The chain's CDR3 is CASSPGGRGEQYF. CDR3 sequence (DNA): TGTGCCAGCAGCCCCGGTGGTAGGGGGGAGCAGTACTTC. Together with reference TRBV11-1 and TRBJ2-7, the CDR3 gives the full variable domain: EAEVAQSPRYKITEKSQAVAFWCDPISGHATLYWYRQILGQGPELLVQFQDESVVDDSQLPKDRFSAERLKGVDSTLKIQPAELGDSAMYLCASSPGGRGEQYFGPGTRLTVT.

For the CDR3, the DNA is TGTGCCAGCAGCGGGGGACAGACTAACACTGAAGCTTTCTTT. This codes for CASSGGQTNTEAFF. This rearrangement joins TRBV9 to TRBJ1-1, with 7 bases fitting TRBD1. Trimming cost V 3 bases and J 2 bases; bases outside gene matches: 4. Germline V gives CDR1 SGDLS, CDR2 YYNGEE. This CDR3 spans 14 amino acids.

This chain joins TRBV29-1 and TRBJ2-2, with D tentatively TRBD2 (6 bases). This CDR3 is built from 17 residues. V was clipped by 0 bases and J by 0 bases, with 14 bases between them. Germline values: CDR1 SQVTM, CDR2 ANQGSEA. CDR3 in DNA: TGCAGCGTTGAAGATCTGGGGAGGAAGCCGAACACCGGGGAGCTGTTTTTT. This codes for CSVEDLGRKPNTGELFF.

The rearrangement links TRBV10-3 to TRBJ1-2, with 8 bases aligning to TRBD1. Germline V CDR1 and CDR2: ENHRY, SYGVKD. Trimming removed 2 bases from V and 1 base from J; junction bases left unmatched: 6. The CDR3 consists of 16 residues. This chain's CDR3 is CAISEPRTGNNYGYTF. The CDR3 DNA is TGTGCCATCAGTGAGCCTAGGACAGGGAATAACTATGGCTACACCTTC.

This clone has only one observation. The chain combines TRBV5-1 with TRBJ1-1, with a possible D match to TRBD1 (5 bases). Deletions cut 4 bases from V and 1 base from J, with 11 bases between. Germline assignment: CDR1 SGHRS and CDR2 YFSETQ. The CDR3 spans 14 residues. The CDR3 DNA sequence: TGCGCCAGCAGCCACGGGACCCAGAACACTGAAGCTTTCTTT. Protein product: CASSHGTQNTEAFF. Combining the CDR3 with reference TRBV5-1 and TRBJ1-1 gives the whole variable domain KAGVTQTPRYLIKTRGQQVTLSCSPISGHRSVSWYQQTPGQGLQFLFEYFSETQRNKGNFPGRFSGRQFSNSRSEMNVSTLELGDSALYLCASSHGTQNTEAFFGQGTRLTVV.

CDR3 amino acids: CASSPYGANVLTF. CDR3 bases: TGTGCCAGCAGCCCATATGGGGCCAACGTCCTGACTTTC. The chain employs TRBV13 and TRBJ2-6, with D unresolved. CDR3 length: 13 amino acids. Trimming stripped 5 bases from V and 3 bases from J, with 5 bases between. Germline CDR1 reads PRHDT; CDR2 reads FYEKMQ (reference sequence).

V is TRBV5-1 and J is TRBJ1-5; D may be TRBD1 (6 bases). Germline assignment: CDR1 SGHRS and CDR2 YFSETQ. With 0 bases removed from V and 7 bases from J, the gap between germline ends came to 11 bases. This CDR3 is built from 14 residues. The CDR3 here is CASSLEGVSQPQHF. For the CDR3, the DNA is TGCGCCAGCAGCTTGGAGGGGGTATCCCAGCCCCAGCATTTT.

This rearrangement joins TRBV4-3 to TRBJ1-4; D is perhaps TRBD1 (5 bases). Germline CDR1 LGHNA, CDR2 YSLEER. The V and J ends lost 8 bases and 5 bases respectively, with 15 bases between them. The CDR3 contains 14 residues. The CDR3 DNA sequence: TGCGCCAGCGGCAGCGGGGGGGTGAATGAAAAACTGTTTTTT. Translation gives CASGSGGVNEKLFF.

Details on this clone: Compared with germline, one end of the junction differs, possibly owing to a read error. The chain links TRBV6-1 to TRBJ2-3, with a weak D call TRBD1 (5 bases). The CDR3 totals 11 residues. Germline loops: CDR1 MNHNS, CDR2 SASEGT. The CDR3 coding sequence is TGTGCCAGCAGTGAAGATACGACAGAGGCTTTT. This translates into CASSEDTTEAF.

The chain employs TRBV5-1 and TRBJ2-4; D might be TRBD2 (7 bases). Germline V CDR1 and CDR2: SGHRS, YFSETQ. The CDR3 length is 16 residues. V dropped 1 base and J dropped 6 bases, with 17 bases sitting between them. Here the CDR3 DNA reads TGCGCCAGCAGCTTGCGGGGGGCGAGCGGCGGAAACATTCAGTACTTC. Amino acid sequence: CASSLRGASGGNIQYF.

The chain links TRBV11-3 to TRBJ1-6; D gene uncertain. V lost 5 bases to trimming and J lost 10 bases, with 12 bases between them. This CDR3 is 13 amino acids long. Germline V gives CDR1 SGHNT, CDR2 YENEEA. The CDR3 DNA sequence: TGTGCCAGCAGCCCGGACTCGGTCTCACCCCTCCACTTT. It codes for CASSPDSVSPLHF.

DNA for the CDR3: TGTGCCAGCAGCTTAGGATCCGCTAGCGGGAGGAACACCGGGGAGCTGTTTTTT. This codes for CASSLGSASGRNTGELFF. The rearrangement uses TRBV7-6 and TRBJ2-2; 10 bases map to TRBD2. This CDR3 contains 18 residues. CDR1 and CDR2 from the germline V gene are SGHVS and FNYEAQ. Trimming cost V 1 base and J 1 base; bases outside gene matches: 6.

J is TRBJ1-3 and V is TRBV28, with D perhaps TRBD1 (5 bases). The germline CDR1 and CDR2 sequences are MDHEN and SYDVKM. This CDR3 is 14 amino acids long. V lost 7 bases to trimming and J lost 0 bases, with 10 bases between them. The CDR3 DNA reads TGTGCCAGCATACTCCAGGGCTCTGGAAACACCATATATTTT. Translation gives CASILQGSGNTIYF.

J is TRBJ1-4 and V is TRBV5-6; 7 bases map to TRBD1. The CDR3 has 15 amino acids. With 3 bases clipped from V and 6 bases from J, the junction kept 8 bases outside the gene matches. Germline assignment: CDR1 SGHDT and CDR2 YYEEEE. In DNA, the CDR3 is TGTGCCAGCAGCTCCATTAGGGGGCTGGATGAAAAACTGTTTTTT. Encoded protein: CASSSIRGLDEKLFF.

The genes are TRBV11-2 and TRBJ1-2; 9 nucleotides match TRBD1. V trimming: 5 bases; J trimming: 8 bases; junction bases outside the gene matches: 12. CDR1 and CDR2 (germline): SGHAT, FQNNGV. The CDR3 sequence is 15 residues long. The CDR3 loop reads CASSTSGTGFYGYTF. The CDR3, as DNA: TGTGCCAGCAGCACTTCCGGGACAGGGTTCTACGGCTACACCTTC. The full variable domain, its missing parts supplied by reference TRBV11-2 and TRBJ1-2, is EAGVAQSPRYKIIEKRQSVAFWCNPISGHATLYWYQQILGQGPKLLIQFQNNGVVDDSQLPKDRFSAERLKGVDSTLKIQPAKLEDSAVYLCASSTSGTGFYGYTFGSGTRLTVV.

This clone was seen repeatedly, ten times or more. The chain couples TRBV6-6 to TRBJ2-5; the D gene is possibly TRBD1 (7 bases). The CDR3 contains 13 residues. CDR1 and CDR2 (germline): MNHNY, SVGAGI (reference sequence). V was cut by 6 bases and J by 2 bases, with 10 bases left in between. DNA of the CDR3: TGTGCCAGCAGGCCAGGGGGGCAAGAGACCCAGTACTTC. Its protein is CASRPGGQETQYF.

The chain links TRBV4-3 to TRBJ2-7; D could derive from TRBD1 or TRBD2 (6 bases each). The germline V and J ends were trimmed by 1 base and 5 bases, with 12 bases remaining between them. The CDR3 loop spans 14 amino acids. CDR1 LGHNA and CDR2 YSLEER come from the germline V gene. CDR3 sequence reads: CASSQGGGLNEQYF. CDR3 in DNA: TGCGCCAGCAGCCAAGGTGGGGGGCTGAACGAGCAGTACTTC.

The chain recombines TRBV19 with TRBJ1-1; D is undetermined. The V gene's germline CDR1 is LNHDA and CDR2 SQIVND (reference sequence). The CDR3 runs 16 residues. V lost 3 bases and J 6 bases, leaving 20 bases between the germline ends. The CDR3 is CASSMKGVGRVAEAFF. DNA for the CDR3: TGTGCCAGTAGTATGAAGGGTGTCGGTAGAGTCGCTGAAGCTTTCTTT. The complete variable domain, with remaining parts taken from reference TRBV19 and TRBJ1-1, reads DGGITQSPKYLFRKEGQNVTLSCEQNLNHDAMYWYRQDPGQGLRLIYYSQIVNDFQKGDIAEGYSVSREKKESFPLTVTSAQKNPTAFYLCASSMKGVGRVAEAFFGQGTRLTVV.

The genes are TRBV4-3 and TRBJ2-1; 8 nucleotides align to TRBD2. With V trimmed by 4 bases and J by 2 bases, 10 bases remained unmatched. This CDR3 region has 17 residues. The germline gives CDR1 LGHNA, CDR2 YSLEER. In nucleotides, the CDR3 is TGCGCCAGCAGCCCGCTAGGCCGGGAGGGCCCCTACAATGAGCAGTTCTTC. Its protein product is CASSPLGREGPYNEQFF.

This rearrangement joins TRBV21-1 to TRBJ1-5; TRBD1, the table's D call, lacks a check against the DNA. TRBV21-1 is labeled a pseudogene. The length of the CDR3 is 19 residues. The CDR3 protein is CASSLSRGQGEDSNQPQHF. In DNA, the CDR3 is TGTGCCAGCAGCCTCTCTAGGGGACAGGGCGAGGATAGCAATCAGCCCCAGCATTTT.

A few counts support this clone. The rearrangement links TRBV5-6 to TRBJ2-3; 16 bases match TRBD2. V was pared by 4 bases and J by 4 bases, with 6 bases of the junction left unmatched. This CDR3 region has 17 residues. From germline, CDR1 is SGHDT and CDR2 YYEEEE. CDR3 protein: CASSGGLAGGLADTQYF. Here the CDR3 DNA reads TGTGCCAGCAGCGGGGGACTAGCGGGAGGGCTTGCAGATACGCAGTATTTT. Complete variable domain (other parts from reference TRBV5-6 and TRBJ2-3): DAGVTQSPTHLIKTRGQQVTLRCSPKSGHDTVSWYQQALGQGPQFIFQYYEEEERQRGNFPDRFSGHQFPNYSSELNVNALLLGDSALYLCASSGGLAGGLADTQYFGPGTRLTVL.